This T cell receptor (beta chain) was recorded in a study of T cells in Graves' hyperthyroidism and ophthalmopathy. Germline V gives CDR1 KGHDR, CDR2 SFDVKD. V dropped 2 bases and J dropped 0 bases, with 16 bases sitting between them. This CDR3 has 19 residues. RNA transcripts provided the source from which TCR beta CDR3 regions were amplified. The TCR CDR3 first-round RT-PCR relied on the HTBI primer set. TCRdb reprocessed the multiplex PCR reads via MiXCR and lists one record per CDR3 protein. This sample yields about 420,000 distinct CDR3 sequences, of which roughly 13% are seen a single time; less than 6.5% belongs to the top ten. The authors took PBMCs from 10 ml fresh peripheral blood.

This clonotype was sampled from a woman under 30 with Graves' hyperthyroidism. Input material: blood. The chain is built from TRBV24-1 and TRBJ2-6; TRBD2 might be the D (7 bases). The CDR3 region is CATSDSRERGGSGANVLTF. CDR3 nucleotide sequence: TGTGCCACCAGTGATTCCCGGGAGAGGGGGGGCTCTGGGGCCAACGTCCTGACTTTC.